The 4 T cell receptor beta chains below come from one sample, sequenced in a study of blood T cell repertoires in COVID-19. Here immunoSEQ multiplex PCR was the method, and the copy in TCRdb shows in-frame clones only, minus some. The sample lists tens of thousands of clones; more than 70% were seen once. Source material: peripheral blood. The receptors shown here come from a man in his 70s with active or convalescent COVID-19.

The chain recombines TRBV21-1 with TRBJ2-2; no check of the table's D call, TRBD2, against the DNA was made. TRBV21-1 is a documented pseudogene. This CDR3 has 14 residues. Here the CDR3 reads CASRLGTFTGELFF. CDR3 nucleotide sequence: TGTGCCAGCAGGCTCGGGACTTTCACCGGGGAGCTGTTTTTT.

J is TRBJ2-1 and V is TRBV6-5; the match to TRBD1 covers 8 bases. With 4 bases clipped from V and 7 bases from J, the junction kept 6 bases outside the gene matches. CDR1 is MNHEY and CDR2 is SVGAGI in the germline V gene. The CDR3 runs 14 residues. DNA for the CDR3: TGTGCCAGCAGTTCCGGACAGGGCCCTAATGAGCAGTTCTTC. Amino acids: CASSSGQGPNEQFF.

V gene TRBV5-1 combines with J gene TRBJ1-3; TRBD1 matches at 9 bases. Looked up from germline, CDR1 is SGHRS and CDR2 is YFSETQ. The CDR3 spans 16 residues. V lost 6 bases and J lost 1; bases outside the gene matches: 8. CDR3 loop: CASTRGQGESGNTIYF. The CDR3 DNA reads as TGCGCCAGCACCAGGGGACAGGGAGAATCTGGAAACACCATATATTTT.

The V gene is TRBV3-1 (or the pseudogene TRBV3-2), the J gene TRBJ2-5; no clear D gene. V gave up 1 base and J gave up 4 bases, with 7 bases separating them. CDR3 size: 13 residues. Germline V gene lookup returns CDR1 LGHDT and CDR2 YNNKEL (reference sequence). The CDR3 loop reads CASSQVFGETQYF. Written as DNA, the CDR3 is TGTGCCAGCAGCCAAGTTTTCGGAGAGACCCAGTACTTC.